A single sample gave rise to the 8 T cell receptor beta chains below, sequenced in a study of cytomegalovirus exposure and HLA in healthy donors. It was with 60 Vbeta and 13 Jbeta primers that the PCR ran. The method was immunoSEQ multiplex PCR; TCRdb's version includes in-frame clones alone and lacks a portion of them. The repertoire consists of approximately 160,000 clones, with approximately 62% occurring once and the leading ten covering approximately 1.5%. Source material: PBMCs. All receptors come from a man in his forties or fifties in good health and CMV-seronegative.

This chain connects TRBV28 to TRBJ1-1; 8 nucleotides agree with TRBD1. This CDR3 comprises 11 residues. With V trimmed by 7 bases and J by 9 bases, 4 bases remained unmatched. Germline-derived CDR1 and CDR2 are MDHEN and SYDVKM. CDR3 loop: CASTAGGKAFF. The CDR3 DNA reads as TGTGCCAGCACCGCAGGGGGCAAAGCTTTCTTT.

The J gene is TRBJ1-3, the V gene TRBV28; 11 bases are a match to TRBD1. V lost 5 bases, J lost 2 bases, and 5 bases stayed unmatched. The V gene's germline CDR1 is MDHEN and CDR2 SYDVKM. The CDR3 consists of 16 residues. The CDR3 coding sequence is TGTGCCAGCAGTCCCTGGACAGGGGGCCCTGGAAACACCATATATTTT. This translates into CASSPWTGGPGNTIYF.

This clone has only a few counts. This chain uses TRBV18 with TRBJ1-3; TRBD1 matches at 8 bases. CDR1 KGHSH and CDR2 LQKENI come from the germline V gene. CDR3 size: 13 residues. Trimming removed 3 bases from V and 6 bases from J; junction bases left unmatched: 1. The CDR3 region has the DNA TGTGCCAGCTCACCTCAGGGGGCAAACACCATATATTTT. Its translation is CASSPQGANTIYF.

J is TRBJ2-2 and V is TRBV6-5; 7 nucleotides match TRBD1. This CDR3 has 15 amino acids. V lost 6 bases to trimming and J lost 1 base; unmatched junction nucleotides: 5. Germline V gives CDR1 MNHEY, CDR2 SVGAGI. Here the CDR3 reads CASSTGDRNTGELFF. CDR3 DNA sequence: TGTGCCAGCAGCACCGGGGACAGGAACACCGGGGAGCTGTTTTTT.

The rearrangement uses TRBV7-7 and TRBJ2-1; 14 bases align to TRBD2. CDR1 SSHAT and CDR2 FNYEAQ come from the germline V gene (reference sequence). The CDR3 length is 18 residues. The V gene end was trimmed by 1 base and the J gene end by 2 bases; junction bases not matched to a gene: 4. The DNA for the CDR3 is TGTGCCAGCAGCTTAGTCGGGACTAGCGGGGGTGCCTACAATGAGCAGTTCTTC. Translation: CASSLVGTSGGAYNEQFF.

This chain joins TRBV28 and TRBJ2-2; 9 positions match TRBD1. Germline assignment: CDR1 MDHEN and CDR2 SYDVKM. This CDR3 comprises 15 residues. V dropped 5 bases and J dropped 1; count of bases not matched to a gene: 2. The CDR3 loop is CASSTGGMNTGELFF. The CDR3 DNA sequence: TGTGCCAGCAGTACAGGGGGCATGAACACCGGGGAGCTGTTTTTT.

The chain joins TRBV18 to TRBJ2-7; 16 bases are shared with TRBD2. This CDR3 has 16 residues. V shed 3 bases and J 4 bases; nucleotides not matched to a gene: 3. Germline assignment: CDR1 KGHSH and CDR2 LQKENI. The CDR3 protein is CASSPGLAGGPYEQYF. The CDR3 region has the DNA TGTGCCAGCTCACCGGGACTAGCGGGGGGGCCTTACGAGCAGTACTTC.

The sample holds a few counts of this clone. The chain carries TRBV28 and TRBJ2-5; D perhaps matches TRBD2 (6 bases). V was pared by 2 bases and J by 1 base, with 14 bases between. This CDR3 is 16 amino acids long. CDR1 and CDR2 from the germline V gene are MDHEN and SYDVKM. The CDR3 loop is CASSLGAGATQETQYF. The CDR3 DNA is TGTGCCAGCAGTTTAGGAGCGGGTGCGACCCAAGAGACCCAGTACTTC. Variable domain in full (rest from reference TRBV28 and TRBJ2-5): DVKVTQSSRYLVKRTGEKVFLECVQDMDHENMFWYRQDPGLGLRLIYFSYDVKMKEKGDIPEGYSVSREKKERFSLILESASTNQTSMYLCASSLGAGATQETQYFGPGTRLLVL.